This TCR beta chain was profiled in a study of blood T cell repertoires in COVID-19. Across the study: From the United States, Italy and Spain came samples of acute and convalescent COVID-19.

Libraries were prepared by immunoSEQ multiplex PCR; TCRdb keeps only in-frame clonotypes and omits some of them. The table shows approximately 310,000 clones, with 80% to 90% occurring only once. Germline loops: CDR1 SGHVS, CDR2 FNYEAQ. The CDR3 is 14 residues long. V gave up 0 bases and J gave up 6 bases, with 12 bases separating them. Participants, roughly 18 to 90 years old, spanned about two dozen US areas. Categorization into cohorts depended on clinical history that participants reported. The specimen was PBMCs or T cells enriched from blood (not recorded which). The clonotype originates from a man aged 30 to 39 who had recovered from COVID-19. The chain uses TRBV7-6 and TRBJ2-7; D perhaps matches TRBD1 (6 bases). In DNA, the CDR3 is TGTGCCAGCAGCTTAGCGCCAACAGGGCCCGAGCAGTACTTC. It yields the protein CASSLAPTGPEQYF.